The following is a TCR beta chain sequence with its context. What it binds is unknown. Sequenced by immunoSEQ multiplex PCR; TCRdb stores in-frame clones only, minus some. The table lists roughly 12,000 clones, roughly 89% of them singletons. The CDR3 has 15 residues. Germline CDR1 SEHNR, CDR2 FQNEAQ (reference sequence). V lost 6 bases to trimming and J lost 4 bases, with 18 bases between them. The sample belongs to a study of regulatory dendritic cells for organ transplantation. Study-level points and caveats: Of resting T cell subsets, memory CD8+ had the most alloreactive clonotypes.

Sorted T cells were CFSE-labeled and cultured 5 days with allogeneic regulatory or mature dendritic cells at 1:10. The source of this sequence is a human donor in good health. The chain carries TRBV7-9 and TRBJ1-1; D call uncertain. The sequenced material came from naive CD8+ T cells from blood cultured with regulatory dendritic cells. The subset here: CD45RA+ naive T cells. CDR3 bases: TGTGCCAGCAGATACCCCGGAATGTCGGGCACTGAAGCTTTCTTT. Translated: CASRYPGMSGTEAFF. Together with reference TRBV7-9 and TRBJ1-1, the CDR3 gives the full variable domain: DTGVSQNPRHKITKRGQNVTFRCDPISEHNRLYWYRQTLGQGPEFLTYFQNEAQLEKSRLLSDRFSAERPKGSFSTLEIQRTEQGDSAMYLCASRYPGMSGTEAFFGQGTRLTVV.